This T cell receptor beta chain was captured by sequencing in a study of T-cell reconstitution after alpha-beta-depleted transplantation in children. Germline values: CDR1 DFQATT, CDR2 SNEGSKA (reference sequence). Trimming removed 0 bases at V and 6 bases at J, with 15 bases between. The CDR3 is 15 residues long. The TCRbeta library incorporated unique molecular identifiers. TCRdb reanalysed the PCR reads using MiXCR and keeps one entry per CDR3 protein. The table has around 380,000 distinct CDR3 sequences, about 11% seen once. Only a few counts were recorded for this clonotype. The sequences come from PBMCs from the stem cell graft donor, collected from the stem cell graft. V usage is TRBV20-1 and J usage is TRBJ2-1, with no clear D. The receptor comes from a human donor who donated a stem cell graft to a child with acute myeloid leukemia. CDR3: CSARDSASPGNEQFF. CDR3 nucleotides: TGCAGTGCTAGAGATTCGGCGTCTCCTGGCAATGAGCAGTTCTTC.